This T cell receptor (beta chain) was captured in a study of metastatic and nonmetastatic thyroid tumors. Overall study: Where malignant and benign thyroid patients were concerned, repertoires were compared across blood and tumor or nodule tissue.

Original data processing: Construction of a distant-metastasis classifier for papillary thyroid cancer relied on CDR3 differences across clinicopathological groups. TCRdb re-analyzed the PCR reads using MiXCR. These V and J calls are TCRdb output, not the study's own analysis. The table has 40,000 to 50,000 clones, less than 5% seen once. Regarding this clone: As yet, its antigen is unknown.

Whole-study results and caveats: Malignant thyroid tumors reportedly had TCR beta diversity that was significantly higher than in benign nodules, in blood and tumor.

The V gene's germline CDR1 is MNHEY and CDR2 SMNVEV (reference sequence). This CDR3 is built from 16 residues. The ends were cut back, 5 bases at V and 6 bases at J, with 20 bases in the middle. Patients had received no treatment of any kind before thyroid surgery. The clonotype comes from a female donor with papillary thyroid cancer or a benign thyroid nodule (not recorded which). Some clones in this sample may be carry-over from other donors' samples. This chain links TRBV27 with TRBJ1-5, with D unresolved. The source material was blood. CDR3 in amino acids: CASSASPPIAGQPQHF. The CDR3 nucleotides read TGTGCCAGCAGTGCCAGCCCCCCTATAGCGGGTCAGCCCCAGCATTTT.